This TCR beta chain was documented in a study of blood T cells in healthy people across ages (dated by TCRdb to between 2014 and 2017). As for the study more broadly: In model experiments, template switching captured roughly one uniquely barcoded TCR beta cDNA molecule for every two T cells. Age-related changes in TCR beta repertoire diversity were measured in the study by deep sequencing normalized with unique cDNA molecular identifiers. Donors were grouped into four age groups: young (average roughly 15 years), middle-aged (less than 40), aged (62) and long-lived (about 90). To avoid experimental bias, donors of different ages were spread randomly across the sequencing lanes. The study analyzed two additional independent replicas of 1 million unique cDNA reads from the same blood draw for two donors, one aged 18 to 29 and one aged 80 or older.

Trimming costs V 1 base and J 8 bases, and their ends lie 15 bases apart. The CDR3 runs 14 residues from the cysteine to the phenylalanine. Only CDR3 DNA remains: 42 bases, in frame from the first base. From a lookup of the germline V gene (reference sequence), CDR1 and CDR2 are DFQATT and SNEGSKA. Libraries were made using 5' RACE. Sequencing took place on an Illumina HiSeq 2500. A second PCR of about 6 to 12 cycles was run with a J-beta primer mix and a sample-barcoded 5' primer. Each TCR beta cDNA molecule received a unique molecular identifier from a template-switch 5' adaptor carrying 12 random nucleotides. At least 2.5 million CDR3-containing paired-end reads were obtained from each sample. The Mint cDNA synthesis kit, primed by a TRBC-specific oligonucleotide, was used to synthesize first-strand cDNA from all RNA. Following uracil-DNA glycosylase treatment, a first 18-cycle PCR with universal primers M1SS and BC2_uni_R was performed on all cDNA. The authors' analysis ran thus. Each sample was normalized by randomly selecting 1 million high-quality reads, each carrying a distinct molecular identifier. Instead of being binned into consensus sequences, reads that shared molecular identifiers were thrown out. MiTCR, set to a Q25 quality threshold and the strictest error-elimination algorithm, was used for CDR3 identification, clonotype clustering and error correction. A nonparametric unseen species model using Euler transformation provided a lower-bound estimate of total TCR beta diversity. The public reads were quality trimmed at Q25 with fastp and then assembled into clones with MiXCR by TCRdb, keeping productive beta chains. Records with the same CDR3 protein are collapsed into one entry carrying the most frequent genes and DNA. None of the V and J calls come from the authors' own analysis; TCRdb made them. Here the sample has about 680,000 distinct CDR3 sequences; 45% to 50% occur a single time. The ten largest clonotypes hold under 35% of the sample.

Broader findings and caveats from the paper: As age increased, observed TCR beta diversity per million T cells dropped in a roughly linear way, and a significant reduction was already evident by age about 36. The CMV infection status of donors was not known, potentially confounding age-related changes in expanded clonotypes. Estimates of total diversity from one million sequenced T cells were regarded as lower bounds and underestimates. Because profiling used bulk unsorted PBMCs, naive and antigen-experienced compartments could not be compared conclusively. Compared with the aged group, the long-lived group had more naive CD4+ T cells, fewer expanded clones and increased TCR diversity, suggesting age selection. There was a strong correlation between observed TCR beta diversity and the percentage of naive T cells measured by flow cytometry.

The donors were 40 or so Caucasian individuals from Russia, aged about 6 to 100 years, who were systemically healthy. Around 10 milliliters of peripheral blood were drawn from each donor into EDTA-treated Vacutainer tubes. Ficoll-Paque density-gradient centrifugation was used to isolate PBMCs, with at least 7 million per sample. Trizol reagent was used to extract total RNA from the PBMCs, yielding at least 5 micrograms per sample. The percentages of naive CD45RAhigh/CD27high T cells were determined by flow cytometry on a PBMC aliquot from every donor. Details on this clonotype: Its target antigen remains unknown. No clone much larger than this one lies a single base away; base qualities are absent.

Recombination joined TRBV20-1 with TRBJ2-1; TRBD2 is a possible D gene, resting on 5 matching bases. The receptor comes from a woman aged 55-70 years in good health. Material: blood. The nucleotide sequence reads as follows: TGCAGTGCTAGAGGTTCGGGAATAGGTTATGAGCAGTTCTTC. Translation gives CSARGSGIGYEQFF.